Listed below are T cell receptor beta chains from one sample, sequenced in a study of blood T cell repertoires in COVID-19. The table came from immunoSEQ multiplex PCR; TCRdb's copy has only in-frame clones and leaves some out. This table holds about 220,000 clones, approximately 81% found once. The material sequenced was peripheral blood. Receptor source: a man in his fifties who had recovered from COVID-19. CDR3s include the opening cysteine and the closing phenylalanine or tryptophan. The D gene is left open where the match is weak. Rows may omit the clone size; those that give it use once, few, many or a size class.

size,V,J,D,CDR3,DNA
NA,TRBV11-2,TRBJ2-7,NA,CASSLTRSSYEQYF,TGTGCCAGCAGCTTGACTCGGAGCTCCTACGAGCAGTACTTC
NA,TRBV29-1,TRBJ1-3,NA,CSVGVSGNTIYF,TGCAGCGTCGGGGTTTCTGGAAACACCATATATTTT
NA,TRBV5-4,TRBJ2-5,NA,CASSARFVQETQYF,TGTGCCAGCAGCGCGAGATTTGTCCAAGAGACCCAGTACTTC
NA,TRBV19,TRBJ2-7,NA,CASSNYYEQYF,TGTGCCAGTAGTAATTACTACGAGCAGTACTTC
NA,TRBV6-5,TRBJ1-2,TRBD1,CASSAGQGDGYTF,TGTGCCAGCAGCGCCGGACAGGGTGATGGCTACACCTTC
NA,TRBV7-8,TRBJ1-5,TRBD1,CASSTTGGGNQPQHF,TGTGCCAGCAGCACGACAGGGGGCGGCAATCAGCCCCAGCATTTT
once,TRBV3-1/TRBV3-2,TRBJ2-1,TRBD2,CASSPGFSGSRRHNEQFF,TGTGCCAGCAGCCCGGGCTTCAGCGGGAGCCGACGTCACAATGAGCAGTTCTTC
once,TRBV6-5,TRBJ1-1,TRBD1,CASSYSRDRATEAFF,TGTGCCAGCAGTTACTCTCGTGACAGGGCGACTGAAGCTTTCTTT
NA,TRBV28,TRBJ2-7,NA,CASSPIQRTVVAYEQYF,TGTGCCAGCAGTCCGATACAGAGGACAGTAGTTGCCTACGAGCAGTACTTC
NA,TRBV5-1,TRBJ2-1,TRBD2,CASSLAAGGPHEQFF,TGCGCCAGCAGCTTGGCGGCGGGAGGGCCGCATGAGCAGTTCTTC
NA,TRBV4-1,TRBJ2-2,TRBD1,CASSRKNTQGARRANTGELFF,TGCGCCAGCAGCCGGAAGAACACACAGGGGGCGCGTCGTGCGAACACCGGGGAGCTGTTTTTT
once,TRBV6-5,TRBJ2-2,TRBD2,CASRRLATNTGELFF,TGTGCCAGCAGGCGACTAGCGACGAACACCGGGGAGCTGTTTTTT
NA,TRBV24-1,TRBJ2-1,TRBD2,CATSDLPSGPYNEQFF,TGTGCCACCAGTGATTTGCCTAGCGGCCCATACAATGAGCAGTTCTTC
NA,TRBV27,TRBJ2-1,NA,CASRSNLRSSYNEQFF,TGTGCCAGCAGATCGAATTTGCGGAGCTCCTACAATGAGCAGTTCTTC
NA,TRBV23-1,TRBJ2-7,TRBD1,CASSQSPGTGLYEQYF,TGCGCCAGCAGTCAATCCCCTGGGACAGGCCTCTACGAGCAGTACTTC
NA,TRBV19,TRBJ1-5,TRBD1,CASNLRDRNQPQHF,TGTGCCAGTAACCTCCGGGACAGAAATCAGCCCCAGCATTTT
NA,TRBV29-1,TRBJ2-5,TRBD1,CSAAGTGQETQYF,TGCAGCGCCGCCGGGACAGGGCAAGAGACCCAGTACTTC
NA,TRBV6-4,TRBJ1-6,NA,CASSVSGTPNSPLHF,TGTGCCAGCAGTGTCTCCGGGACACCTAATTCACCCCTCCACTTT
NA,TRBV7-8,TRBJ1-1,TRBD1,CASSQTLGQGDTEAFF,TGTGCCAGCAGCCAAACGCTGGGGCAGGGGGACACTGAAGCTTTCTTT
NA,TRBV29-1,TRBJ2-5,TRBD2,CSVETSGNWVETQYF,TGCAGCGTTGAGACTAGCGGGAATTGGGTAGAGACCCAGTACTTC
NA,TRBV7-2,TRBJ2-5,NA,CASSLAGGGRKETQYF,TGTGCCAGCAGCTTAGCGGGGGGTGGGAGGAAAGAGACCCAGTACTTC
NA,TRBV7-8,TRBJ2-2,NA,CASSPSSSGELFF,TGTGCCAGCAGCCCTTCGTCCTCCGGGGAGCTGTTTTTT
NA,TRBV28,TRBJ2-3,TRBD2,CASSLGLAGGTSTDTQYF,TGTGCCAGCAGTTTAGGGCTAGCGGGAGGGACTAGCACAGATACGCAGTATTTT
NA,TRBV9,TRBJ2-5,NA,CASSAPLGGQETQYF,TGTGCCAGCAGCGCCCCTCTAGGGGGACAAGAGACCCAGTACTTC
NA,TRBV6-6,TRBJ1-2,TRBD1,CASSYRAGGYYGYTF,TGTGCCAGCAGTTACCGGGCAGGGGGGTACTATGGCTACACCTTC
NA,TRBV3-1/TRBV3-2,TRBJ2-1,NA,CASSQASGRSYNEQFF,TGTGCCAGCAGCCAGGCGAGCGGCCGCTCCTACAATGAGCAGTTCTTC
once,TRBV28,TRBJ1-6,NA,CAVDSVESPLHF,TGTGCCGTCGACAGCGTGGAGTCACCCCTCCACTTT
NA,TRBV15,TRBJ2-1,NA,CATSRVLISAEQFF,TGTGCCACCAGCAGAGTCCTGATTAGCGCAGAACAGTTCTTC
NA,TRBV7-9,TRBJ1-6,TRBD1,CASSFADREYSPLHF,TGTGCCAGCAGCTTTGCGGACAGGGAGTATTCACCCCTCCACTTT
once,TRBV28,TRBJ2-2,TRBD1,CASSLHTGGTGELFF,TGTGCCAGCAGTTTACACACAGGGGGCACCGGGGAGCTGTTTTTT
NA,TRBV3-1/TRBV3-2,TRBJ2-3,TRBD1,CASSLGTGGSDTQYF,TGTGCCAGCAGCCTTGGGACAGGGGGCTCAGATACGCAGTATTTT
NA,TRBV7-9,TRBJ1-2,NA,CASSGGLEANYGYTF,TGTGCCAGCAGCGGCGGACTGGAAGCTAACTATGGCTACACCTTC
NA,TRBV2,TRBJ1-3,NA,CASSITGSPSGNTIYF,TGTGCCAGCAGTATCACAGGATCCCCCTCTGGAAACACCATATATTTT
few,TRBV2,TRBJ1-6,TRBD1,CASSEAGNRGNSPLHF,TGTGCCAGCAGTGAAGCGGGGAACAGGGGAAATTCACCCCTCCACTTT
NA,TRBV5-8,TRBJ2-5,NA,CASSFHRGGLSTQYF,TGTGCCAGCAGCTTTCACAGGGGGGGGTTGTCGACCCAGTACTTC
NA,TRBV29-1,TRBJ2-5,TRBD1,CSVLIPHRGQETQYF,TGCAGCGTCCTGATTCCCCACAGGGGGCAAGAGACCCAGTACTTC
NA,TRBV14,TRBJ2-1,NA,CASSQGFIGGSSYNEQFF,TGTGCCAGCAGCCAAGGTTTTATTGGGGGCAGCTCCTACAATGAGCAGTTCTTC
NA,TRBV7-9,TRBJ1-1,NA,CASSLSRARDSEAFF,TGTGCCAGCAGCTTGAGTCGGGCCCGGGACTCTGAAGCTTTCTTT
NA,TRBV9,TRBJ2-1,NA,CASSDTPGAYNEQFF,TGTGCCAGCAGCGACACACCAGGGGCCTACAATGAGCAGTTCTTC
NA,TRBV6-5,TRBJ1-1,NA,CASNGQMNTEAFF,TGTGCCAGCAATGGACAGATGAACACTGAAGCTTTCTTT